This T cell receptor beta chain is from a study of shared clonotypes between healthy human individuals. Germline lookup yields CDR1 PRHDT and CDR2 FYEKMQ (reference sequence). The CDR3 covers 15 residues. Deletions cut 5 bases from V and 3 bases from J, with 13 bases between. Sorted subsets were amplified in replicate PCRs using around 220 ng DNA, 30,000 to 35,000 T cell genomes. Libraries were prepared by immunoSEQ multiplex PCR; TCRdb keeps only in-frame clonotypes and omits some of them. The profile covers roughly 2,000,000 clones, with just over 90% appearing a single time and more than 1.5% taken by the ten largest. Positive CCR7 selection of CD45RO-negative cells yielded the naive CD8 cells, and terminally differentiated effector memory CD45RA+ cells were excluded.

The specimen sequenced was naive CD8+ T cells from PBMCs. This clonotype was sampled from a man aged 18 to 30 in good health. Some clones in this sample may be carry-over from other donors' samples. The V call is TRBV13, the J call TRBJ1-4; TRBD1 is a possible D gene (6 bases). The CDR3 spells CASSPRTDPNEKLFF. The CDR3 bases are TGTGCCAGCAGCCCCCGGACAGATCCTAATGAAAAACTGTTTTTT.